Presented here are 19 T cell receptor beta chains from one specimen sequenced in a study of T cells in Graves' hyperthyroidism and ophthalmopathy. From RNA transcripts, TCR beta CDR3 regions were amplified. With the HTBI primer set, the TCR CDR3 went through a first round of RT-PCR. TCRdb independently ran MiXCR on the multiplex PCR reads; one entry per CDR3 protein. The sample contains fewer than 650,000 distinct CDR3 sequences, around 15% of which appear only once. Sequenced material: blood. These receptors all come from a middle-aged woman with Graves' hyperthyroidism.

This clonotype was seen repeatedly, ten times or more. The J gene is TRBJ1-1, the V gene TRBV3-1; a possible D gene is TRBD1 (6 bases). Looked up from germline, CDR1 is LGHDT and CDR2 is YNNKEL (reference sequence). V gave up 4 bases and J gave up 0 bases, with 9 bases separating them. CDR3 length: 14 amino acids. DNA for the CDR3: TGTGCCAGCAGCCGGGGGCACATGAACACTGAAGCTTTCTTT. Encoded protein: CASSRGHMNTEAFF.

Ten or more counts support this clonotype. This chain connects TRBV3-1 to TRBJ1-1; weak D call: TRBD1 (6 bases). Trimming took 4 bases from V and 1 from J, leaving 10 bases between them. This CDR3 has 14 residues. The germline gives CDR1 LGHDT, CDR2 YNNKEL (reference sequence). The CDR3 reads CASSLKQGNTEAFF. The CDR3 coding sequence is TGTGCCAGCAGCCTTAAACAGGGGAACACTGAAGCTTTCTTT.

In this sample, this clonotype turned up many times. The rearrangement joins TRBV5-1 to TRBJ1-2; D is ambiguous. With 0 bases removed from V and 2 bases from J, the gap between germline ends came to 17 bases. This CDR3 is 17 amino acids long. The V gene's germline CDR1 is SGHRS and CDR2 YFSETQ. This chain's CDR3 is CASSLGVLGSSNYGYTF. The CDR3 DNA reads as TGCGCCAGCAGCTTGGGTGTCTTGGGATCCTCCAACTATGGCTACACCTTC.

This clonotype was seen repeatedly, ten times or more. The CDR3 DNA follows: TGTGCCAGCAGTTTGGGACAGGGGGGCTACGAGCAGTACTTC. It is translated as CASSLGQGGYEQYF. The V and J genes are TRBV27 and TRBJ2-7; 11 nucleotides line up with TRBD1. The CDR3 extends over 14 amino acids. After removal of 3 bases from V and 3 bases from J, the junction contained 1 base not matched to a gene. Germline V CDR1 and CDR2: MNHEY, SMNVEV (reference sequence).

This clonotype was detected only a few times. The V and J genes are TRBV7-8 and TRBJ2-2; 10 nucleotides match TRBD2. Losses at the gene ends were 2 bases for V and 4 bases for J; bases not matched to a gene: 4. The CDR3 sequence is 16 residues long. The germline V gene encodes CDR1 SGHVS and CDR2 FQNEAQ. CDR3 bases: TGTGCCAGCAGCTTACCGACTAGCGGGCCCACCGGGGAGCTGTTTTTT. This codes for CASSLPTSGPTGELFF.

This clonotype was counted at least ten times. The chain carries TRBV6-1 and TRBJ1-1; D is possibly TRBD1 (6 bases). Trimming left V 5 bases short and J 3 bases short, with 13 bases between. This CDR3 is 14 amino acids long. CDR1 MNHNS and CDR2 SASEGT come from the germline V gene. Written as DNA, the CDR3 is TGTGCCAGCAGTTTTACAGGGAGGGACACTGAAGCTTTCTTT. As protein: CASSFTGRDTEAFF.

The table lists this clonotype with a few counts. The chain is built from TRBV18 and TRBJ1-1; 9 bases align to TRBD1. V lost 5 bases to trimming and J lost 0 bases; unmatched junction nucleotides: 10. CDR1 and CDR2 from the germline V gene are KGHSH and LQKENI. The CDR3 sequence is 17 residues long. The DNA of the CDR3 is TGTGCCAGCTCATACAGACAGGGGGTGTCCATGAACACTGAAGCTTTCTTT. The encoded protein is CASSYRQGVSMNTEAFF.

This clonotype has at least ten counts. The chain joins TRBV7-9 to TRBJ2-5; 7 bases align to TRBD2. The J segment lost 4 bases and the V segment lost 5 bases, leaving 7 bases of the junction unmatched. This CDR3 region has 14 residues. Germline CDR1 is SEHNR and CDR2 is FQNEAQ (reference sequence). The chain's CDR3 is CASSLLTGGETQYF. The CDR3 DNA sequence: TGTGCCAGCAGCCTGCTGACGGGGGGAGAGACCCAGTACTTC.

This clonotype was counted at least ten times. This chain links TRBV7-9 with TRBJ1-1; tentative D call: TRBD1 (5 bases). This CDR3 region has 18 residues. Per germline, CDR1 SEHNR and CDR2 FQNEAQ (reference sequence). V was cut by 5 bases and J by 3 bases, with 25 bases left in between. In DNA, the CDR3 is TGTGCCAGCAGCACCTCTATTCGGGGGTACGCTTTAGACACTGAAGCTTTCTTT. Amino acids: CASSTSIRGYALDTEAFF. The variable domain in full, completed from reference TRBV7-9 and TRBJ1-1, reads DTGVSQNPRHKITKRGQNVTFRCDPISEHNRLYWYRQTLGQGPEFLTYFQNEAQLEKSRLLSDRFSAERPKGSFSTLEIQRTEQGDSAMYLCASSTSIRGYALDTEAFFGQGTRLTVV.

This clonotype has at least ten counts. V usage is TRBV28 and J usage is TRBJ2-3; 7 nucleotides agree with TRBD2. Looked up from germline, CDR1 is MDHEN and CDR2 is SYDVKM. With 6 bases clipped from V and 0 bases from J, the junction kept 3 bases outside the gene matches. The CDR3 runs 14 residues. The DNA of the CDR3 is TGTGCCAGCAGAGGGACTACAAGCACAGATACGCAGTATTTT. Amino acids: CASRGTTSTDTQYF.

The rearrangement joins TRBV30 to TRBJ1-5; D not resolved. Germline CDR1 and CDR2: GTSNPN and SVGIG (reference sequence). CDR3 length: 13 residues. Trimming left V 0 bases short and J 2 bases short, with 5 bases between. In DNA, the CDR3 is TGTGCCTGGAGTGTCGGCGGCAATCAGCCCCAGCATTTT. Amino acids: CAWSVGGNQPQHF.

This clonotype occurred a few times. The chain carries TRBV5-6 and TRBJ1-4; D is undetermined. The CDR3 covers 16 residues. Germline V gene data show CDR1 as SGHDT and CDR2 as YYEEEE. Trimming stripped 4 bases from V and 5 bases from J, with 18 bases between. The DNA of the CDR3 is TGTGCCAGCAGCCAGCTTCTTCCGGGAGGGAATGAAAAACTGTTTTTT. Translation gives CASSQLLPGGNEKLFF.

V and J are TRBV20-1 and TRBJ2-2, with D hard to call. This CDR3 region has 12 residues. Germline CDR1 reads DFQATT; CDR2 reads SNEGSKA (reference sequence). With 3 bases removed from V and 6 bases from J, the gap between germline ends came to 8 bases. As DNA, the CDR3 is TGCAGTGCTAGGGGGTTCTCCGGGGAGCTGTTTTTT. It encodes CSARGFSGELFF.

Many counts were recorded for this clonotype. V is TRBV20-1 and J is TRBJ2-1; 14 positions agree with TRBD2. The CDR3 length is 20 residues. In germline, CDR1 is DFQATT, CDR2 SNEGSKA (reference sequence). V lost 1 base to trimming and J lost 6 bases; unmatched junction nucleotides: 17. CDR3 protein: CSARGYGGTSGRSGANEQFF. As DNA, the CDR3 is TGCAGTGCTAGAGGGTATGGGGGGACTAGCGGGAGATCGGGAGCCAATGAGCAGTTCTTC.

This clonotype was counted only a few times. The chain employs TRBV5-1 and TRBJ2-7; D might be TRBD2 (5 bases). Germline CDR1 reads SGHRS; CDR2 reads YFSETQ. V lost 5 bases to trimming and J lost 2 bases, with 11 bases between them. There are 13 residues in the CDR3. The CDR3 DNA reads TGCGCCAGCAGGGACTTCGGGGCCTACGAGCAGTACTTC. This encodes CASRDFGAYEQYF.

There are a few counts of this clonotype. The chain combines TRBV4-1 with TRBJ2-7; TRBD2 matches at 7 bases. The V segment lost 0 bases and the J segment 5 bases; nucleotides outside the gene matches: 13. Germline lookup yields CDR1 MGHRA and CDR2 YSYEKL. CDR3 length: 17 amino acids. CDR3 loop: CASSQEVGRGNPHEQYF. The DNA of the CDR3 is TGCGCCAGCAGCCAAGAGGTTGGGAGGGGCAACCCTCACGAGCAGTACTTC.

This clonotype has a count of ten or more. The chain uses TRBV5-6 and TRBJ2-1; D could derive from TRBD1 or TRBD2 (5 bases each). Trimming stripped 5 bases from V and 4 bases from J, with 13 bases between. The CDR3 runs to 14 residues. The germline gives CDR1 SGHDT, CDR2 YYEEEE. CDR3 sequence (DNA): TGTGCCAGCAGTCGGGACCCTACTTACAATGAGCAGTTCTTC. Its protein is CASSRDPTYNEQFF.

This clonotype occurred many times. The rearrangement links TRBV6-1 to TRBJ1-5; 12 bases align to TRBD1. J gave up 2 bases and V 5 bases, and 10 bases lay outside the gene matches. Germline values: CDR1 MNHNS, CDR2 SASEGT. This CDR3 has 18 residues. CDR3 sequence reads: CASSWGQGAGVGNQPQHF. Here the CDR3 DNA reads TGTGCCAGCAGTTGGGGACAGGGGGCTGGGGTAGGCAATCAGCCCCAGCATTTT.

This clonotype has just one count. The chain employs TRBV10-3 and TRBJ1-1; D may be TRBD1 (6 bases). Germline V gives CDR1 ENHRY, CDR2 SYGVKD. The ends were cut back, 2 bases at V and 4 bases at J, with 11 bases in the middle. This CDR3 is built from 14 residues. The CDR3 region has the DNA TGTGCCATCAGTGAGGGGGGGGGCGCCACTGAAGCTTTCTTT. It translates to CAISEGGGATEAFF.